This entry concerns a single TCR beta chain. This sample was included in a study of shared clonotypes between healthy human individuals. Using immunoSEQ multiplex PCR, the repertoire was profiled, and TCRdb retains in-frame clones only, with some absent. The sample carries roughly 2,300,000 clones, just under 95% recorded once. The CDR3 spans 13 residues. Looked up from germline, CDR1 is MDHEN and CDR2 is SYDVKM. V was shortened by 8 bases and J by 5 bases, with 12 bases between the two germline ends. The gene calls are TRBV28 and TRBJ2-2; D uncertain. Input material: naive CD4+ T cells from PBMCs. The subset denotes: CD45RA+ positively selected. This clonotype originated in a man younger than 35 in good health. Some clones in this sample may be carry-over from other donors' samples. CDR3 nucleotides: TGTGCCAGCCTGGATGGTAGGACCGGGGAGCTGTTTTTT. The encoded protein is CASLDGRTGELFF. The complete variable domain, with remaining parts taken from reference TRBV28 and TRBJ2-2, reads DVKVTQSSRYLVKRTGEKVFLECVQDMDHENMFWYRQDPGLGLRLIYFSYDVKMKEKGDIPEGYSVSREKKERFSLILESASTNQTSMYLCASLDGRTGELFFGEGSRLTVL.